This is a list of T cell receptor beta chains from one sample in a study of T-cell reconstitution after alpha-beta-depleted transplantation in children. MiXCR, run by TCRdb on the PCR reads, gives a single entry per CDR3 protein. This repertoire shows 670,000 or so distinct CDR3 sequences, around 14% found once; its top ten account for roughly 0.77%. The sequences come from PBMCs, collected before TCRalphabeta/CD19-depleted stem cell transplant. The receptors were sampled from a girl aged 2 to 10 with congenital amegakaryocytic thrombocytopenia, due to receive a stem cell transplant. Both conserved end residues are part of each CDR3. D genes are given only for firm matches. Clone size is not always given. Where it is, it says once, few, many or a class for expanded clones.

clone size | D gene | J gene | V gene | CDR3 DNA | CDR3 protein
many | NA | TRBJ2-7 | TRBV11-2 | TGTGCCAGCAGCTTACTAGCGCGAACCTACGAGCAGTACTTC | CASSLLARTYEQYF
many | NA | TRBJ2-7 | TRBV12-3/TRBV12-4 | TGTGCCAGCAGTCCCCTTATTGGGTACGAGCAGTACTTC | CASSPLIGYEQYF
NA | TRBD2 | TRBJ2-7 | TRBV15 | TGTGCCACCAGCAAACTAGCGGGAGTCGGCGAGCAGTACTTC | CATSKLAGVGEQYF
few | TRBD2 | TRBJ2-5 | TRBV29-1 | TGCAGCGTTGAAAGGGTGCGCGGACTAGCCCAAGAGACCCAGTACTTC | CSVERVRGLAQETQYF
many | NA | TRBJ2-3 | TRBV14 | TGTGCCAGCAGCCAAGTTATCGCCGGGCTTAGCACAGATACGCAGTATTTT | CASSQVIAGLSTDTQYF
few | TRBD2 | TRBJ2-1 | TRBV27 | TGTGCCAGCAGTTTGACAGCGGGAGGGTTGGTCCATGAGCAGTTCTTC | CASSLTAGGLVHEQFF
NA | TRBD1 | TRBJ2-5 | TRBV5-1 | TGCGCCAGCAGCTTAAACACGGCAGGGGGCGTAGAGACCCAGTACTTC | CASSLNTAGGVETQYF
many | TRBD2 | TRBJ2-3 | TRBV5-1 | TGCGCCAGCAGGGAAAGCGGGACTAGCACAGATACGCAGTATTTT | CASRESGTSTDTQYF
NA | NA | TRBJ2-7 | TRBV12-5 | TGTGCTAGTGGTTTGGGCCCTCCGGCCTACGAGCAGTACTTC | CASGLGPPAYEQYF
NA | TRBD1 | TRBJ1-4 | TRBV7-9 | TGTGCCAGCAACTCCGGGACAGAGAATGAAAAACTGTTTTTT | CASNSGTENEKLFF
many | NA | TRBJ2-4 | TRBV12-3/TRBV12-4 | TGTGCCAGCAGTGGGCGGGAAAACATTCAGTACTTC | CASSGRENIQYF
many | NA | TRBJ2-5 | TRBV20-1 | TGCAGTCCGTTCCGGGAGACCCAGTACTTC | CSPFRETQYF
many | NA | TRBJ2-3 | TRBV12-3/TRBV12-4 | TGTGCCAGCAGTTTATCCCGGGAGTTGGGTACGCAGTATTTT | CASSLSRELGTQYF
many | NA | TRBJ2-3 | TRBV7-6 | TGTGCCAGCAGCCCGGGATGGAGTTCAGATACGCAGTATTTT | CASSPGWSSDTQYF
many | NA | TRBJ2-1 | TRBV20-1 | TGCAGTGCTAAGTCTGATGGGAATGAGCAGTTCTTC | CSAKSDGNEQFF
many | TRBD1 | TRBJ1-6 | TRBV7-9 | TGTGCCAGCAGCCCCGCGACAGGGTGGCCACCCCTCCACTTT | CASSPATGWPPLHF
few | TRBD2 | TRBJ2-1 | TRBV3-1 | TGTGCCAGCAACGGGAGGCCCTACAATGAGCAGTTCTTC | CASNGRPYNEQFF
NA | TRBD1 | TRBJ2-7 | TRBV7-9 | TGTGCCAGCAGCGAGTACAGGGGGTTGAACGAGCAGTACTTC | CASSEYRGLNEQYF
NA | NA | TRBJ2-1 | TRBV4-1 | TGCGCCAGCAGCCCCAGCTCGGCAAATGAGCAGTTCTTC | CASSPSSANEQFF
NA | TRBD1 | TRBJ2-2 | TRBV7-9 | TGTGCCAGCAGCGAGGGACAGGCTCCCGGGGAGCTGTTTTTT | CASSEGQAPGELFF
NA | TRBD2 | TRBJ2-2 | TRBV20-1 | TGCAGTGCTAGATCCGACGGACTAGCGGGAGGGAGTAACACCGGGGAGCTGTTTTTT | CSARSDGLAGGSNTGELFF
many | NA | TRBJ2-7 | TRBV15 | TGTGCCACCAGCAGCAGGGTCGAGTCCTACGAGCAGTACTTC | CATSSRVESYEQYF
NA | NA | TRBJ1-2 | TRBV9 | TGTGCCAGCAGCGCGACCGGGACACCTCCTAACTATGGCTACACCTTC | CASSATGTPPNYGYTF
NA | TRBD2 | TRBJ2-5 | TRBV12-3/TRBV12-4 | TGTGCCAGCAGTTTTCTCGGACTAGCAGAAGAGACCCAGTACTTC | CASSFLGLAEETQYF
NA | TRBD1 | TRBJ2-7 | TRBV29-1 | TGCAGCGTTGAAGGACAGGGACGCCGGTACTTC | CSVEGQGRRYF
NA | NA | TRBJ2-3 | TRBV20-1 | TGCAGTGCCCCCTCCTGGGACCAAGGCACAGATACGCAGTATTTT | CSAPSWDQGTDTQYF
NA | TRBD2 | TRBJ2-1 | TRBV4-1 | TGCGCCAGCAGCCCTATCCCACCTCCGGGACTAGCGGAAAATGAGCAGTTCTTC | CASSPIPPPGLAENEQFF
many | TRBD2 | TRBJ2-1 | TRBV12-3/TRBV12-4 | TGTGCCAGCAGCCGGACCACTAGCGCCTCCTACAATGAGCAGTTCTTC | CASSRTTSASYNEQFF
few | TRBD2 | TRBJ2-5 | TRBV7-9 | TGTGCCAGCAGCTTACCACGGGGGGGCCAAGAGACCCAGTACTTC | CASSLPRGGQETQYF
many | NA | TRBJ1-1 | TRBV5-5 | TGTGCCAGCAGCCTACAGAGAATGAACACTGAAGCTTTCTTT | CASSLQRMNTEAFF
NA | NA | TRBJ2-5 | TRBV6-1 | TGTGCCAGCAGTCCGACCCGACAGCAAGAGACCCAGTACTTC | CASSPTRQQETQYF
NA | NA | TRBJ1-2 | TRBV4-2 | TGTGCCAGCAGCCAAGATGAGGGAAGGTCGGGCTACACCTTC | CASSQDEGRSGYTF
NA | TRBD1 | TRBJ1-2 | TRBV24-1 | TGTGCCACCAGTGAACGCGGACAGGTCTATGGCTACACCTTC | CATSERGQVYGYTF
few | NA | TRBJ1-1 | TRBV18 | TGTGCCAGCTCAGCCACCAATCCCCCCCGTGGAAACCGGAAGACTGAAGCTTTCTTT | CASSATNPPRGNRKTEAFF
NA | TRBD2 | TRBJ2-1 | TRBV29-1 | TGCAGCGTGAGAACTAGCGGGAATCCCAATGAGCAGTTCTTC | CSVRTSGNPNEQFF
many | NA | TRBJ2-3 | TRBV5-1 | TGCGCCAGCAGCTTGAGGGCCGGTGATACGCAGTATTTT | CASSLRAGDTQYF
few | NA | TRBJ2-6 | TRBV20-1 | TGCAGTGCACCGACAGGAGCTGGGGCCAACGTCCTGACTTTC | CSAPTGAGANVLTF
many | NA | TRBJ2-7 | TRBV30 | TGTGCCTGGACTTTAGGGGGAGGGATCTCCTACGAGCAGTACTTC | CAWTLGGGISYEQYF
many | TRBD1 | TRBJ1-1 | TRBV5-4 | TGTGCCAGCAGCTCTAACAGGGGGGGCTTCGCTGAAGCTTTCTTT | CASSSNRGGFAEAFF
many | NA | TRBJ2-3 | TRBV20-1 | TGCAGTGCTGCGGTGACGGGAGTGCCGTGGGATACGCAGTATTTT | CSAAVTGVPWDTQYF
few | NA | TRBJ2-7 | TRBV7-8 | TGTGCCAGCAGCTCGACTTATACCTACGAGCAGTACTTC | CASSSTYTYEQYF
NA | NA | TRBJ2-7 | TRBV29-1 | TGCAGCGTTAAGGTTTGGGGGTCCTACGAGCAGTACTTC | CSVKVWGSYEQYF
many | TRBD1 | TRBJ2-3 | TRBV10-3 | TGTGCCATCAGTGAGTCAGTTACGGGACAGGGGTGGTCAGATACGCAGTATTTT | CAISESVTGQGWSDTQYF
many | TRBD1 | TRBJ2-1 | TRBV6-1 | TGTGCCAGCAGTAAAGAGACAGGGGGCTATGAGCAGTTCTTC | CASSKETGGYEQFF
many | NA | TRBJ1-4 | TRBV15 | TGTGCCACCAGCAGTAGACAGACAACTAATGAAAAACTGTTTTTT | CATSSRQTTNEKLFF
NA | TRBD2 | TRBJ2-3 | TRBV20-1 | TGCAGTGCCACTATAACTAGCGGAAATCCCACAGATACGCAGTATTTT | CSATITSGNPTDTQYF
many | NA | TRBJ2-1 | TRBV5-1 | TGCGCCAGCAGCTTGAGTCAGATAAGAGATGAGCAGTTCTTC | CASSLSQIRDEQFF
few | TRBD1 | TRBJ1-2 | TRBV18 | TGTGCCAGCTCAGCGCGGGACAGCAGCGGCTACACCTTC | CASSARDSSGYTF
many | TRBD2 | TRBJ2-3 | TRBV20-1 | TGCAGTGCTAGAGGACTAGCGGGAGGGAATACGCAGTATTTT | CSARGLAGGNTQYF
NA | NA | TRBJ2-7 | TRBV7-8 | TGTGCCAGCAGCTTAGTCAGGGAAGAGGAGCAGTACTTC | CASSLVREEEQYF
few | TRBD2 | TRBJ2-7 | TRBV20-1 | TGCAGTGCTAGAGGACTAGCGGGGGACTACTACGAGCAGTACTTC | CSARGLAGDYYEQYF
few | NA | TRBJ2-1 | TRBV5-8 | TGTGCCAGCAGCCCGGAACCGGGGGTCTACAATGAGCAGTTCTTC | CASSPEPGVYNEQFF
many | NA | TRBJ2-3 | TRBV5-1 | TGCGCCAGCAGCTTTCAACAGGGAAGGAGGAGAACAGATACGCAGTATTTT | CASSFQQGRRRTDTQYF
NA | NA | TRBJ2-3 | TRBV12-3/TRBV12-4 | TGTGCCAGCAGCTTGTTCGGGACTGGGCCCACAGATACGCAGTATTTT | CASSLFGTGPTDTQYF
few | TRBD2 | TRBJ2-3 | TRBV4-1 | TGCGCCAGCAGCCAACAAAGGACTAGCGGGAGGAGAACAGATACGCAGTATTTT | CASSQQRTSGRRTDTQYF
many | NA | TRBJ2-1 | TRBV6-1 | TGTGCCAGCCACCGGACGAGCTCCTACAATGAGCAGTTCTTC | CASHRTSSYNEQFF
many | NA | TRBJ2-6 | TRBV19 | TGTGCCACAAGGGACTCTGGGGCCAACGTCCTGACTTTC | CATRDSGANVLTF
many | NA | TRBJ2-1 | TRBV5-1 | TGCGCCAGCAGCTCCGACAGAAATGAGCAGTTCTTC | CASSSDRNEQFF
many | NA | TRBJ2-1 | TRBV5-1 | TGCGCCAGCAGCTTGGAGGGGCGCCCCCTCTACAATGAGCAGTTCTTC | CASSLEGRPLYNEQFF
NA | NA | TRBJ2-5 | TRBV12-3/TRBV12-4 | TGTGCCAGCAGTAGGCCCATTCCGTACCAAGAGACCCAGTACTTC | CASSRPIPYQETQYF